The 29 T cell receptor beta chains given below trace back to one sample, sequenced in a study of blood T cell repertoires in COVID-19. Sequenced by immunoSEQ multiplex PCR; TCRdb stores in-frame clones only, minus some. The sample lists roughly 230,000 clones, approximately 81% occurring once. The material sequenced was peripheral blood. All receptors come from a man between 35 and 55 years old with acute or convalescent COVID-19.

The chain employs TRBV27 and TRBJ1-2; 7 bases align to TRBD1. CDR3 length: 15 residues. J lost 0 bases, V lost 3 bases, and 4 bases had no gene match. CDR1 MNHEY and CDR2 SMNVEV come from the germline V gene (reference sequence). The CDR3 protein is CASSFYRGPNYGYTF. The CDR3 DNA reads as TGTGCCAGCAGTTTCTACAGGGGTCCTAACTATGGCTACACCTTC.

This clone was counted only a few times. This sequence joins TRBV6-1 and TRBJ1-1; 9 nucleotides line up with TRBD1. Per germline, CDR1 MNHNS and CDR2 SASEGT. J was trimmed by 4 bases and V by 3 bases; bases with no gene match: 6. The CDR3 has 15 amino acids. CDR3 coding DNA: TGTGCCAGCAGTGAGCGGGACAGGGTACGCACTGAAGCTTTCTTT. It specifies CASSERDRVRTEAFF.

This chain links TRBV10-3 with TRBJ2-3; no reliable D call. The V and J ends lost 3 bases and 3 bases respectively, with 4 bases between them. The CDR3 length is 12 residues. Germline lookup yields CDR1 ENHRY and CDR2 SYGVKD. CDR3 in amino acids: CAISDSTDTQYF. The CDR3 nucleotides are TGTGCCATCAGTGACTCTACAGATACGCAGTATTTT.

The J gene is TRBJ2-5, the V gene TRBV27; 8 positions match TRBD2. Germline loops: CDR1 MNHEY, CDR2 SMNVEV (reference sequence). With 6 bases clipped from V and 2 bases from J, the junction kept 5 bases outside the gene matches. CDR3 length equals 14 residues. CDR3 sequence: CASSRTSGQETQYF. DNA of the CDR3: TGTGCCAGCAGCCGAACTAGCGGACAAGAGACCCAGTACTTC.

This chain uses TRBV6-5 with TRBJ1-1, with D hard to call. Germline values: CDR1 MNHEY, CDR2 SVGAGI. Trimming left V 6 bases short and J 1 base short, with 12 bases between. The CDR3 loop spans 14 amino acids. In nucleotides, the CDR3 is TGTGCCAGCAGCTCTTTCGGCGGGAACACTGAAGCTTTCTTT. Its protein is CASSSFGGNTEAFF.

The chain recombines TRBV5-4 with TRBJ1-6; D is unresolved. The CDR3 runs to 14 residues. The V gene's germline CDR1 is SGHNT and CDR2 YYREEE (reference sequence). V was pared by 0 bases and J by 6 bases, with 7 bases between. In DNA, the CDR3 is TGTGCCAGCAGCTTGGACAGCTCTAATTCACCCCTCCACTTT. This encodes CASSLDSSNSPLHF.

This chain joins TRBV9 and TRBJ1-2, with D possibly TRBD1 on 6 matching bases. The V gene lost 0 bases and the J gene lost 6 bases, with 12 bases spanning the gap. In germline, CDR1 is SGDLS, CDR2 YYNGEE. CDR3 length: 14 residues. CDR3 amino acids: CASSVDGAGDGYTF. CDR3 sequence (DNA): TGTGCCAGCAGCGTAGATGGGGCAGGGGATGGCTACACCTTC. The variable domain in full, completed from reference TRBV9 and TRBJ1-2, reads DSGVTQTPKHLITATGQRVTLRCSPRSGDLSVYWYQQSLDQGLQFLIQYYNGEERAKGNILERFSAQQFPDLHSELNLSSLELGDSALYFCASSVDGAGDGYTFGSGTRLTVV.

This rearrangement joins TRBV6-1 to TRBJ1-5; TRBD1 is a possible D gene (5 bases). Germline loops: CDR1 MNHNS, CDR2 SASEGT. V was cut by 5 bases and J by 7 bases, with 12 bases left in between. This CDR3 is 13 amino acids long. CDR3 sequence: CASSRGSEQPQHF. For the CDR3, the DNA is TGTGCCAGCAGTAGGGGCTCTGAGCAGCCCCAGCATTTT.

The chain joins TRBV7-2 to TRBJ1-6, with D unresolved. V was shortened by 2 bases and J by 7 bases, with 12 bases between the two germline ends. This CDR3 region has 15 residues. Per the germline V gene, CDR1 is SGHTA and CDR2 is FQGNSA. The CDR3 spells CASSLTAVKNSPLHF. The DNA of the CDR3 is TGTGCCAGCAGCTTAACGGCGGTTAAGAATTCACCCCTCCACTTT.

The chain uses TRBV7-9 and TRBJ2-1, with TRBD1 matching over 7 bases. This CDR3 spans 15 amino acids. Looked up from germline, CDR1 is SEHNR and CDR2 is FQNEAQ (reference sequence). J gave up 3 bases and V 3 bases, and 5 bases lay outside the gene matches. The CDR3 sequence: CASSFDRDLYNEQFF. CDR3 coding DNA: TGTGCCAGCAGCTTCGACAGGGACCTCTACAATGAGCAGTTCTTC.

The V gene is TRBV10-3, the J gene TRBJ2-7; D not resolved. This CDR3 spans 12 amino acids. Germline V gives CDR1 ENHRY, CDR2 SYGVKD. Trimming removed 4 bases from V and 2 bases from J, with 6 bases in between. Here the CDR3 reads CAISVGPYEQYF. In nucleotides, the CDR3 is TGTGCCATCAGTGTCGGTCCCTACGAGCAGTACTTC.

The V and J genes are TRBV15 and TRBJ2-1; 9 bases align to TRBD1. The CDR3 loop spans 17 amino acids. Germline-derived CDR1 and CDR2 are LNHNV and YYDKDF (reference sequence). V lost 4 bases to trimming and J lost 6 bases; unmatched junction nucleotides: 13. CDR3 protein: CATSNMRGTGTINEQFF. The CDR3, as DNA: TGTGCCACCAGCAACATGAGGGGGACAGGGACAATCAATGAGCAGTTCTTC.

This clone has only one observation. The V and J genes are TRBV21-1 and TRBJ2-1; the table's D call, TRBD1, has no DNA check behind it. TRBV21-1 is deemed a pseudogene. This CDR3 contains 12 residues. The CDR3 loop reads CASSKGGHEQFF. The CDR3 bases are TGTGCCAGCAGCAAAGGGGGGCATGAGCAGTTCTTC.

V is TRBV27 and J is TRBJ2-2, with D possibly TRBD1 on 6 matching bases. The germline V gene encodes CDR1 MNHEY and CDR2 SMNVEV (reference sequence). Trimming shortened V by 0 bases and J by 7 bases, and 12 bases separated the two germline ends. The length of the CDR3 is 15 residues. This CDR3 is CASSLSRQANGELFF. The CDR3 DNA reads as TGTGCCAGCAGTTTATCCAGACAGGCGAACGGGGAGCTGTTTTTT.

V is TRBV19 and J is TRBJ2-7, with 7 positions matching TRBD1. The CDR3 is 15 amino acids. Trimming at V came to 11 bases and at J to 0 bases, leaving 13 bases not matched to a gene. CDR1 LNHDA and CDR2 SQIVND come from the germline V gene (reference sequence). The CDR3 DNA is TGTGCCTCAAAGGAACAGGGGATCGGCTCCTACGAGCAGTACTTC. Translated: CASKEQGIGSYEQYF. The whole variable domain, remainder taken from reference TRBV19 and TRBJ2-7, is DGGITQSPKYLFRKEGQNVTLSCEQNLNHDAMYWYRQDPGQGLRLIYYSQIVNDFQKGDIAEGYSVSREKKESFPLTVTSAQKNPTAFYLCASKEQGIGSYEQYFGPGTRLTVT.

The chain couples TRBV5-1 to TRBJ1-1; D is unclear. CDR3 size: 13 residues. Germline assignment: CDR1 SGHRS and CDR2 YFSETQ. The V and J ends lost 5 bases and 1 base respectively, with 9 bases between them. Here the CDR3 reads CASSGPGNTEAFF. CDR3 nucleotide sequence: TGCGCCAGCAGTGGGCCTGGGAACACTGAAGCTTTCTTT.

This clone was recorded a few times. This chain uses TRBV18 with TRBJ2-7; 7 bases match TRBD1. V gave up 6 bases and J gave up 2 bases; unmatched junction bases: 7. The CDR3 is 14 residues long. Germline-derived CDR1 and CDR2 are KGHSH and LQKENI. The CDR3 bases are TGTGCCAGCTCCCCCCCGACAGGGCCCTACGAGCAGTACTTC. This codes for CASSPPTGPYEQYF.

The J gene is TRBJ1-1, the V gene TRBV19, with D uncertain. The CDR3 has 13 amino acids. Trimming stripped 4 bases from V and 1 base from J, with 7 bases between. Germline CDR1 reads LNHDA; CDR2 reads SQIVND (reference sequence). The CDR3 loop reads CASSNGGNTEAFF. The CDR3 DNA reads as TGTGCCAGTAGTAATGGCGGGAACACTGAAGCTTTCTTT.

The chain has TRBV5-1 and TRBJ1-4; weak D call: TRBD1 (6 bases). Germline V CDR1 and CDR2: SGHRS, YFSETQ. The CDR3 consists of 15 residues. V lost 4 bases, J lost 5 bases, and 15 bases lay in between. The CDR3: CASSEIGQSNEKLFF. The DNA of the CDR3 is TGCGCCAGCAGCGAAATCGGACAGTCGAATGAAAAACTGTTTTTT.

The chain couples TRBV29-1 to TRBJ1-2; a possible D gene is TRBD1 (5 bases). The CDR3 is made up of 14 amino acids. V was cut by 4 bases and J by 8 bases, with 20 bases left in between. Germline CDR1 and CDR2: SQVTM and ANQGSEA. The CDR3 reads CSVASRRGYGGYTF. CDR3 bases: TGCAGCGTTGCTTCTCGTCGGGGGTATGGGGGCTACACCTTC.

The chain uses TRBV3-1 (or the pseudogene TRBV3-2) and TRBJ2-3, with D perhaps TRBD1 (5 bases). CDR3 size: 13 residues. Germline loops: CDR1 LGHDT, CDR2 YNNKEL (reference sequence). Deletions cut 10 bases from V and 4 bases from J, with 15 bases between. CDR3 sequence (DNA): TGTGCCACTGGGGCAGACAACTCAGATACGCAGTATTTT. Its protein product is CATGADNSDTQYF.

The rearrangement joins TRBV5-1 to TRBJ2-7, with 7 positions matching TRBD1. CDR1 and CDR2 (germline): SGHRS, YFSETQ. CDR3 length: 19 amino acids. The V gene end was trimmed by 4 bases and the J gene end by 6 bases; junction bases not matched to a gene: 25. CDR3 protein: CASSHTPGTVLGGFFEQYF. The CDR3, as DNA: TGCGCCAGCAGCCACACGCCCGGGACAGTTTTAGGGGGTTTTTTCGAGCAGTACTTC.

The chain recombines TRBV6-2 or TRBV6-3 with TRBJ1-1, with 7 bases that match TRBD1. After removal of 4 bases from V and 7 bases from J, the junction contained 12 bases not matched to a gene. The germline gives CDR1 MNHEY, CDR2 SVGEGT. The CDR3 loop spans 15 amino acids. The CDR3 region is CASSSQRTGGIEAFF. The CDR3 DNA follows: TGTGCCAGCAGTTCCCAAAGGACAGGCGGAATTGAAGCTTTCTTT.

This clone came up a few times. The gene calls are TRBV19 and TRBJ1-1, with TRBD1 matching over 7 bases. This CDR3 is 14 amino acids long. Germline CDR1 reads LNHDA; CDR2 reads SQIVND (reference sequence). Unmatched junction bases numbered 6, after V lost 6 bases and J lost 2 bases. In DNA form, the CDR3 reads TGTGCCAGTAGGGAAAGACAGGGTAACACTGAAGCTTTCTTT. This gives the protein CASRERQGNTEAFF.

V and J are TRBV6-5 and TRBJ1-5, with a possible D match to TRBD1 (6 bases). Germline V lookup: CDR1 MNHEY, CDR2 SVGAGI. Trimming shortened V by 4 bases and J by 8 bases, and 15 bases separated the two germline ends. The CDR3 covers 14 residues. The CDR3 loop reads CASSLDRGREPQHF. CDR3 nucleotides: TGTGCCAGCAGTTTGGACAGAGGGAGGGAGCCCCAGCATTTT.

Comment on this clone: Other DNA sequences in the sample encode the same CDR3. The chain recombines TRBV18 with TRBJ1-2; D ambiguous. The CDR3 covers 13 residues. Germline V gene data show CDR1 as KGHSH and CDR2 as LQKENI. V gave up 2 bases and J gave up 2 bases, with 6 bases separating them. Written as DNA, the CDR3 is TGTGCCAGCTCACCAGACACCAACTATGGCTACACCTTC. It yields the protein CASSPDTNYGYTF.

This chain joins TRBV3-1 (or the pseudogene TRBV3-2) and TRBJ2-5; 9 positions agree with TRBD1. CDR3 length: 15 amino acids. V was clipped by 1 base and J by 4 bases; unmatched bases: 4. Germline CDR1 reads LGHDT; CDR2 reads YNNKEL (reference sequence). The CDR3 loop reads CASSQGDRERETQYF. The CDR3 DNA follows: TGTGCCAGCAGCCAAGGGGACAGGGAGAGAGAGACCCAGTACTTC.

The V and J genes are TRBV28 and TRBJ1-2; 9 bases match TRBD1. V shed 6 bases and J 5 bases; nucleotides not matched to a gene: 4. The CDR3 sequence is 13 residues long. Looked up from germline, CDR1 is MDHEN and CDR2 is SYDVKM. CDR3 DNA: TGTGCCAGCAGGCCCGGGACAGGGTATGGCTACACCTTC. Amino acid sequence: CASRPGTGYGYTF.

V is TRBV11-2 and J is TRBJ1-1, with TRBD1 as a possible D gene (6 bases). From germline, CDR1 is SGHAT and CDR2 FQNNGV. The V end was cut by 4 bases, the J end by 7 bases, with 19 bases between. This CDR3 contains 15 residues. The CDR3 spells CASSSPWGGGVEAFF. The DNA for the CDR3 is TGTGCCAGCAGCTCCCCCTGGGGAGGGGGTGTTGAAGCTTTCTTT.